This entry lists 18 T cell receptor beta chains sequenced from one sample in a study of blood T cell repertoires in COVID-19. Clones were sequenced by immunoSEQ multiplex PCR, and TCRdb holds only the in-frame ones, with some missing. The profile covers over 95,000 clones, with 85% to 90% appearing a single time and about 18% taken by the ten largest. Specimen: peripheral blood. The receptors originated from a human donor with acute or convalescent COVID-19. The donor label of this sample is uncertain.

The V gene is TRBV9, the J gene TRBJ2-7, with 7 bases identical to TRBD1. This CDR3 has 14 residues. V trimming: 3 bases; J trimming: 2 bases; junction bases outside the gene matches: 5. Germline V gene sequence: CDR1 SGDLS, CDR2 YYNGEE. The CDR3 sequence: CASSEGAGTYEQYF. In DNA form, the CDR3 reads TGTGCCAGCAGCGAGGGGGCAGGGACCTACGAGCAGTACTTC.

The chain combines TRBV30 with TRBJ1-5, with D perhaps matching TRBD1 (6 bases). Germline CDR1 and CDR2: GTSNPN and SVGIG (reference sequence). The CDR3 is made up of 15 amino acids. The V and J ends lost 4 bases and 4 bases respectively, with 17 bases between them. The CDR3 region is CAWNDGQRRNQPQHF. As DNA, the CDR3 is TGTGCCTGGAATGACGGACAGCGCAGAAATCAGCCCCAGCATTTT.

The V call is TRBV28, the J call TRBJ1-3; no clear D. Germline V gene sequence: CDR1 MDHEN, CDR2 SYDVKM. The CDR3 has 14 amino acids. V was clipped by 6 bases and J by 0 bases, with 9 bases between them. This chain's CDR3 is CASRIQNSGNTIYF. CDR3 in DNA: TGTGCCAGCAGGATACAGAACTCTGGAAACACCATATATTTT. The variable domain in full, with the rest retrieved from reference TRBV28 and TRBJ1-3, is DVKVTQSSRYLVKRTGEKVFLECVQDMDHENMFWYRQDPGLGLRLIYFSYDVKMKEKGDIPEGYSVSREKKERFSLILESASTNQTSMYLCASRIQNSGNTIYFGEGSWLTVV.

The V call is TRBV5-1, the J call TRBJ1-1; D may be TRBD1 (5 bases). Trimming left V 1 base short and J 4 bases short, with 14 bases between. The CDR3 has 15 amino acids. From germline, CDR1 is SGHRS and CDR2 YFSETQ. CDR3 residues: CASSLFREAGTEAFF. The CDR3 nucleotides are TGCGCCAGCAGCTTGTTCAGGGAAGCAGGCACTGAAGCTTTCTTT.

This chain connects TRBV5-1 to TRBJ1-4, with 7 nucleotides matching TRBD1. The CDR3 loop spans 14 amino acids. Trimming at V came to 3 bases and at J to 5 bases, leaving 4 bases not matched to a gene. CDR1 is SGHRS, CDR2 YFSETQ, per germline. CDR3 in amino acids: CASSWDSRNEKLFF. The CDR3 DNA reads TGCGCCAGCAGCTGGGACAGTAGGAATGAAAAACTGTTTTTT.

V usage is TRBV7-9 and J usage is TRBJ2-2; D may be TRBD1 (6 bases). The CDR3 covers 15 residues. Trimming cost V 8 bases and J 3 bases, with 16 bases left between them. The germline CDR1 and CDR2 sequences are SEHNR and FQNEAQ (reference sequence). The CDR3 spells CASVTGTIDTGELFF. CDR3 in DNA: TGTGCCAGCGTTACCGGGACAATTGACACCGGGGAGCTGTTTTTT.

The V call is TRBV28, the J call TRBJ2-1, with 7 bases that match TRBD2. CDR1 MDHEN and CDR2 SYDVKM come from the germline V gene. V trimming: 7 bases; J trimming: 0 bases; junction bases outside the gene matches: 6. There are 15 residues in the CDR3. CDR3: CASTRGGSSYNEQFF. CDR3 in DNA: TGTGCCAGCACCCGGGGCGGGAGCTCCTACAATGAGCAGTTCTTC.

The CDR3 loop reads CAWSRRDRVREKLFF. In nucleotides, the CDR3 is TGTGCCTGGAGCCGTCGGGACAGGGTGCGGGAAAAACTGTTTTTT. The chain combines TRBV30 with TRBJ1-4; 9 positions match TRBD1. CDR3 length: 15 amino acids. The germline CDR1 and CDR2 sequences are GTSNPN and SVGIG (reference sequence). Trimming removed 3 bases from V and 8 bases from J; junction bases left unmatched: 10.

The chain joins TRBV5-1 to TRBJ2-1; 8 nucleotides match TRBD1. Looked up from germline, CDR1 is SGHRS and CDR2 is YFSETQ. With 1 base clipped from V and 4 bases from J, the junction kept 7 bases outside the gene matches. The CDR3 covers 16 residues. CDR3 amino acids: CASSLNPGTGYNEQFF. DNA for the CDR3: TGCGCCAGCAGCTTGAACCCCGGGACAGGTTACAATGAGCAGTTCTTC. Drawing the rest from reference TRBV5-1 and TRBJ2-1, the complete variable domain is KAGVTQTPRYLIKTRGQQVTLSCSPISGHRSVSWYQQTPGQGLQFLFEYFSETQRNKGNFPGRFSGRQFSNSRSEMNVSTLELGDSALYLCASSLNPGTGYNEQFFGPGTRLTVL.

V and J are TRBV7-8 and TRBJ2-7; TRBD1 matches at 8 bases. The V and J ends lost 7 bases and 1 base, in that order; junction bases with no gene match: 9. This CDR3 spans 15 amino acids. The germline gives CDR1 SGHVS, CDR2 FQNEAQ. The DNA of the CDR3 is TGTGCCAGCAATAGTAGGCAGGGGGCATCCTACGAGCAGTACTTC. Encoded protein: CASNSRQGASYEQYF.

The gene calls are TRBV19 and TRBJ1-5; possible D gene TRBD1, 5 bases. CDR1 LNHDA and CDR2 SQIVND come from the germline V gene (reference sequence). V was trimmed by 3 bases and J by 0 bases, leaving 9 bases between them. The CDR3 is 15 amino acids. The CDR3 sequence is CASSIADSSNQPQHF. For the CDR3, the DNA is TGTGCCAGTAGTATCGCCGACAGTAGCAATCAGCCCCAGCATTTT.

V and J are TRBV5-8 and TRBJ2-2; no clear D gene. Germline V CDR1 and CDR2: SGHTS, YDEGEE. The CDR3 is 13 residues long. The V gene lost 6 bases and the J gene lost 6 bases, with 12 bases spanning the gap. The CDR3 nucleotides are TGTGCCAGCACGCCCCGTTGGCCCGGGGAGCTGTTTTTT. This sequence encodes CASTPRWPGELFF.

This chain uses TRBV6-2 or TRBV6-3 with TRBJ2-7, with D possibly matching TRBD1 (6 bases). The germline gives CDR1 MNHEY, CDR2 SVGEGT. The CDR3 spans 12 residues. The V end lost 5 bases, the J end lost 4 bases, and 9 bases lay between the germline ends. CDR3 amino acids: CASSRQAYEQYF. CDR3 bases: TGTGCCAGCAGTCGACAGGCTTACGAGCAGTACTTC.

The chain combines TRBV4-1 with TRBJ1-3; 7 nucleotides line up with TRBD1. J was trimmed by 0 bases and V by 3 bases; bases with no gene match: 8. The CDR3 contains 17 residues. Per the germline V gene, CDR1 is MGHRA and CDR2 is YSYEKL. CDR3 sequence: CASSHRDSLNSGNTIYF. The CDR3 bases are TGCGCCAGCAGCCACCGGGACAGCTTAAACTCTGGAAACACCATATATTTT.

The chain employs TRBV10-3 and TRBJ2-1; TRBD1 might be the D (7 bases). The V gene lost 7 bases and the J gene lost 4 bases, with 14 bases spanning the gap. This CDR3 contains 14 residues. Germline V CDR1 and CDR2: ENHRY, SYGVKD. The CDR3 protein is CAINKAGGYNEQFF. CDR3 DNA: TGTGCCATCAATAAAGCAGGGGGGTACAATGAGCAGTTCTTC.

This sequence joins TRBV11-2 and TRBJ2-2, with 9 bases that match TRBD1. The CDR3 runs 17 residues. Germline trimming cut 0 bases from V and 4 bases from J; bases unmatched to any gene: 6. CDR1 and CDR2 from the germline V gene are SGHAT and FQNNGV. In DNA form, the CDR3 reads TGTGCCAGCAGCTTAGATCTCTGGACAGGGGTCACCGGGGAGCTGTTTTTT. Residues: CASSLDLWTGVTGELFF.

The J gene is TRBJ1-1, the V gene TRBV5-1, with D possibly matching TRBD1 (6 bases). V dropped 2 bases and J dropped 7 bases, with 15 bases sitting between them. Germline CDR1 and CDR2: SGHRS and YFSETQ. The CDR3 consists of 14 residues. CDR3 residues: CASSFFQGIGEAFF. The CDR3 coding sequence is TGCGCCAGCAGCTTTTTCCAGGGGATAGGTGAAGCTTTCTTT.

The chain recombines TRBV18 with TRBJ2-3, with 10 bases fitting TRBD1. Losses at the gene ends were 2 bases for V and 4 bases for J; bases not matched to a gene: 0. Germline assignment: CDR1 KGHSH and CDR2 LQKENI. The CDR3 sequence is 14 residues long. The CDR3 spells CASSPGQGADTQYF. The CDR3 DNA sequence: TGTGCCAGCTCACCAGGACAGGGGGCAGATACGCAGTATTTT.